This T cell receptor beta chain appears in the sequencing data of a study of human T cells and chemical hapten exposure. The wider study: The cohort included alopecia areata under or over 50% scalp, totalis and universalis.

Original data processing: Sample TCR counts, which ranged from 23,224 to 690,600, had a median of approximately 95,000. TCRdb passed the RACE reads through MiXCR, listing each CDR3 protein once. TCRdb's processing, not the authors', yielded these V and J calls. The data show about 120,000 distinct CDR3 sequences, about 12% seen once. Time point denoted: patch test 1, 2 weeks after DPC sensitization. Treatment given: therapeutic diphenylcyclopropenone sensitization with weekly scalp DPC. The donor pool consisted of alopecia patients aged 18 to 70 years, considered suitable for DPC. Germline assignment: CDR1 MDHEN and CDR2 SYDVKM. This CDR3 spans 13 amino acids. V lost 6 bases to trimming and J lost 1 base, with 10 bases between them.

The TCR sequence derives from a woman aged 50 to 60 with alopecia areata. Some clones in this sample may be carry-over from other donors' samples. The gene calls are TRBV28 and TRBJ2-7; no firm D call. This specimen was whole blood, taken in connection with sensitization to the hapten diphenylcyclopropenone (DPC). This chain's CDR3 is CASSLTPSYEQYF. CDR3 DNA sequence: TGTGCCAGCAGCTTGACCCCGTCCTACGAGCAGTACTTC.